These 7 T cell receptor beta chains originate from one sample sequenced in a study of naive and memory T cell subsets. Both TRBC1 and TRBC2 were covered by a beta constant-region primer of two equimolar oligonucleotides. TCRdb recomputed calls from the UMI-ligation and nested PCR reads with MiXCR, one row per CDR3 protein. The sample lists approximately 140,000 distinct CDR3 sequences; 15% to 20% were seen once. Material: naive CD4+ T cells from blood. The receptor set was obtained from a human donor in good health.

This clonotype was seen only a few times. V gene TRBV7-9 combines with J gene TRBJ2-5; 8 nucleotides agree with TRBD2. Trimming took 3 bases from V and 1 from J; bases not matched to a gene: 7. The germline V gene has CDR1 SEHNR and CDR2 FQNEAQ (reference sequence). This CDR3 is 16 amino acids long. This CDR3 is CASSFIAGRGQETQYF. CDR3 sequence (DNA): TGTGCCAGCAGCTTTATAGCGGGACGAGGCCAAGAGACCCAGTACTTC.

The chain links TRBV5-1 to TRBJ2-7, with a tentative D call TRBD1 (5 bases). Trimming removed 0 bases from V and 3 bases from J, with 7 bases in between. The CDR3 is made up of 13 amino acids. Germline V gene data show CDR1 as SGHRS and CDR2 as YFSETQ. The CDR3 reads CASSLATGYEQYF. In DNA form, the CDR3 reads TGCGCCAGCAGCTTGGCCACAGGCTACGAGCAGTACTTC.

This clonotype was counted between two and nine times. The chain's CDR3 is CASSPSGSASYNEQFF. CDR3 DNA sequence: TGTGCCAGCAGCCCTAGCGGGAGCGCATCCTACAATGAGCAGTTCTTC. The chain has TRBV7-3 and TRBJ2-1; 10 bases are shared with TRBD2. The CDR3 contains 16 residues. CDR1 is SGHTA and CDR2 is FQGTGA in the germline V gene. With 5 bases clipped from V and 1 base from J, the junction kept 5 bases outside the gene matches.

This clonotype appeared a few times. The chain links TRBV11-2 to TRBJ2-1, with 7 bases lining up with TRBD1. Germline values: CDR1 SGHAT, CDR2 FQNNGV. The CDR3 is 15 residues long. V trimming: 4 bases; J trimming: 3 bases; junction bases outside the gene matches: 6. The CDR3 spells CASSYRQGNYNEQFF. The DNA for the CDR3 is TGTGCCAGCAGCTACAGACAGGGCAACTACAATGAGCAGTTCTTC.

V gene TRBV12-3 or TRBV12-4 combines with J gene TRBJ1-1, with unresolved D. The CDR3 loop spans 14 amino acids. The germline V and J ends were trimmed by 0 bases and 1 base, with 6 bases remaining between them. CDR3 coding DNA: TGTGCCAGCAGTTTAGCTCTCGCGAACACTGAAGCTTTCTTT. Translation: CASSLALANTEAFF.

The J gene is TRBJ1-2, the V gene TRBV29-1; 7 nucleotides align to TRBD1. The CDR3 is 15 amino acids. Per the germline V gene, CDR1 is SQVTM and CDR2 is ANQGSEA. With V trimmed by 6 bases and J by 2 bases, 12 bases remained unmatched. CDR3 nucleotides: TGCAGCGTACCGGGGACAGCCAATTCGAACTATGGCTACACCTTC. Amino acids: CSVPGTANSNYGYTF.

A few counts support this clonotype. V and J are TRBV20-1 and TRBJ2-3, with 9 bases matching TRBD2. The CDR3 is 18 amino acids. V was clipped by 4 bases and J by 5 bases; unmatched bases: 19. Germline CDR1 and CDR2: DFQATT and SNEGSKA (reference sequence). The CDR3 DNA follows: TGCAGTGCTAACGCCCCCCGTGGGGCGGGAGGGCTTATAGATACGCAGTATTTT. Amino acid sequence: CSANAPRGAGGLIDTQYF.